Below, one T cell receptor beta chain is given with its context. Its antigen is still unknown. No base quality values were provided; no much bigger clone lies one nucleotide off. These data are taken from a study of CD8 T cells in Susac syndrome (dated by TCRdb to about 2019). Context from the whole study: Among the sequenced Susac syndrome patients, 5 or 6 had clinically active disease and about eight were in clinical remission. Susac syndrome patients were therapy-naive, on corticosteroids (some also receiving IVIg), or on IVIg alone at blood withdrawal. Whether CD8+ T cell activation and differentiation in Susac syndrome was antigen driven was tested using repertoire sequencing. Clonality of the CD8+ T cell repertoire was compared between over 10 healthy donors, approximately 14 Susac syndrome patients and 15 multiple sclerosis patients.

RNA was extracted with the RNeasy kit and roughly 0.5 to 1 ug was reverse transcribed using random hexamers. The immunoSEQ multiplex PCR assay, covering 54 Vbeta and 13 Jbeta segments, was used to amplify TCR beta CDR3 regions. PCR amplification bias was corrected using a synthetic template baseline for primer optimization and computational correction. Concerning the study's data processing: Reads were annotated to V, D and J genes per IMGT and analyzed with immunoSEQ Analyzer, keeping only productive sequences. To calculate clonality, Shannon entropy was normalized by log2 of the number of productive unique sequences and then subtracted from one. For each patient and control, public and private clones were evaluated among the 100 most prevalent clones. Susac-specific clones were defined as absent from healthy and MS cohorts, around 970 published viral clones and other ImmuneACCESS disease sequences. In TCRdb, the public reads were trimmed at Q25 with fastp and aligned with MiXCR, with productive beta chains retained. Under each unique CDR3 protein, matching rows form one entry showing the most common genes and DNA. These V and J calls derive from TCRdb rather than the authors' analysis. The sample contains more than 95,000 distinct CDR3 sequences, about 95% of them found a single time. About 0.2% of the sample lies in the top ten.

Peripheral blood CD8+ and CD4+ T cells from healthy donors, Susac syndrome patients and multiple sclerosis patients were profiled using high-throughput TCR beta sequencing. The Susac syndrome patients fulfilled recently defined diagnostic criteria for definite or probable disease. CD8+ TEMRA cells were enriched by FACS, while bulk CD8+ and CD4+ T cells were purified by magnetic negative isolation. Blood was collected in EDTA tubes and processed within 24 hours, with PBMCs isolated through density gradient centrifugation. PBMCs intended for TCR sequencing were cryopreserved in liquid nitrogen and were subsequently thawed in a 37 degrees C water bath. Purity of sorted or isolated CD4+, CD8+ and CD8+ TEMRA cells was at least 90%. Broader findings and caveats from the paper: In the total CD8+ and CD8+ TEMRA repertoires, 15 to 20 and five Susac-specific public clones, respectively, were identified. CD8+ repertoires in Susac syndrome showed clonal expansion, which was highest in CD8+ TEMRA cells and was greater in clinically active patients than in remitting patients. The number of individuals in the TCR sequencing and HLA analysis was acknowledged as relatively small.

Trimming takes 4 bases from V and 1 base from J, and the germline ends sit 8 bases apart. Via the germline V gene (reference sequence), CDR1 is DFQATT and CDR2 SNEGSKA. Its CDR3 holds 12 amino acids, cysteine through phenylalanine. Only the CDR3 part of the read is kept: 36 bases, read in frame from the first base. This TCR derives from a human donor with Susac syndrome. The V and J segments used are TRBV20-1 and TRBJ2-7; TRBD2 is perhaps the D gene, given 5 matching bases. Sequences were obtained from CD8+ T cells from PBMCs. The nucleotide sequence reads TGCAGTGCTAACAGCGGTTCCTACGAGCAGTACTTC. This is translated as CSANSGSYEQYF.